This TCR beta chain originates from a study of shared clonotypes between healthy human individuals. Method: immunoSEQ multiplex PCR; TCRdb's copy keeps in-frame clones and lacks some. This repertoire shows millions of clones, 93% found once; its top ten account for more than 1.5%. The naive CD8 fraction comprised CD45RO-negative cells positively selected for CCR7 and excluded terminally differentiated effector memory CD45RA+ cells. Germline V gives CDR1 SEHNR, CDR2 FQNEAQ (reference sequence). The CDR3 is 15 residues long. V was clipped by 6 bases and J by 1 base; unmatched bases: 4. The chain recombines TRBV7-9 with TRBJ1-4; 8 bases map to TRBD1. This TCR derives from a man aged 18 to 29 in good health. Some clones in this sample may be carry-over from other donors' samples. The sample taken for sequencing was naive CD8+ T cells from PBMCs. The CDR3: CASRHTGGTNEKLFF. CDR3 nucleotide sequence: TGTGCCAGCAGACATACAGGGGGAACTAATGAAAAACTGTTTTTT.